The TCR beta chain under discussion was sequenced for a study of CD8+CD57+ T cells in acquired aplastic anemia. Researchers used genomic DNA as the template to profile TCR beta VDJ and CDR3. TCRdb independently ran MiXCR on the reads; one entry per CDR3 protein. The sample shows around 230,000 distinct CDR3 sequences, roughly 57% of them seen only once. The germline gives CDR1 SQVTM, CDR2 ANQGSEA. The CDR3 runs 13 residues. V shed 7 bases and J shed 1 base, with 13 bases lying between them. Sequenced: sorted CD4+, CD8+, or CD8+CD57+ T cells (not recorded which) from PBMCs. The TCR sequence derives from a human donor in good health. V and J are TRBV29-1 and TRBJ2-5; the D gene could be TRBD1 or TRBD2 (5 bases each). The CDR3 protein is CSARDGLQETQYF. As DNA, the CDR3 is TGCAGCGCTAGGGACGGTCTCCAAGAGACCCAGTACTTC.